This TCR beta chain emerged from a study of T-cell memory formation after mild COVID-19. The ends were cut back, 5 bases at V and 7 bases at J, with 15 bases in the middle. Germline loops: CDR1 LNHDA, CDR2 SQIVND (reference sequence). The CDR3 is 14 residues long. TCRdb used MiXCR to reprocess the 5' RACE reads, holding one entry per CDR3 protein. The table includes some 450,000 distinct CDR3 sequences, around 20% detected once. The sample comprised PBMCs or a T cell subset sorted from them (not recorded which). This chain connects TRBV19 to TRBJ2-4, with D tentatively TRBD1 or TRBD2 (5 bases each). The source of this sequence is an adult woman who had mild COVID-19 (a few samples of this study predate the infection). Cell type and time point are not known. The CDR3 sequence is CASSPRGGANIQYF. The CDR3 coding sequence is TGTGCCAGTAGTCCCCGGGGTGGGGCCAACATTCAGTACTTC.